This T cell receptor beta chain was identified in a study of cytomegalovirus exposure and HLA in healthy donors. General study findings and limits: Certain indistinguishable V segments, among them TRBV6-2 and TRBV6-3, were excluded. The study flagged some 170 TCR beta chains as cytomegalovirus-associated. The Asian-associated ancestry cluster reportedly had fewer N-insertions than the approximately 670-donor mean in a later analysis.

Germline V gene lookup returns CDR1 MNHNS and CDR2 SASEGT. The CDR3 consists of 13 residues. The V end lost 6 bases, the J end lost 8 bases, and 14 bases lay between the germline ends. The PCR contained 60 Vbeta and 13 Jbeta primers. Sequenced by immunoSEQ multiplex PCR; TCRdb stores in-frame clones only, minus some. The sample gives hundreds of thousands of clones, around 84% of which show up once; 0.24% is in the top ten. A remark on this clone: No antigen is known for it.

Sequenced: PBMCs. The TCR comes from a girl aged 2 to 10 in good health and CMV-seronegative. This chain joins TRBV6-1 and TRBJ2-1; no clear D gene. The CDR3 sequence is CASRRLWSDEQFF. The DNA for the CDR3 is TGTGCCAGCAGACGCCTCTGGTCAGATGAGCAGTTCTTC.